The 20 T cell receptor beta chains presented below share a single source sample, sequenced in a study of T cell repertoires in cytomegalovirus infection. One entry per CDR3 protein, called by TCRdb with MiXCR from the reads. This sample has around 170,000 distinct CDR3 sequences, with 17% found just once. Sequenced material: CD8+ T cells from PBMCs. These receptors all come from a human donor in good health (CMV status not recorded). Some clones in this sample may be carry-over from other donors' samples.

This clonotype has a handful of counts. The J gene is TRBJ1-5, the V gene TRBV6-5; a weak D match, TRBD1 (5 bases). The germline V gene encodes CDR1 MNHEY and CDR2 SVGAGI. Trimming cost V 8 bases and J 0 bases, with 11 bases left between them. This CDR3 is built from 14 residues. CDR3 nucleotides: TGTGCCAGCTGGGACGGGCTTAGCAATCAGCCCCAGCATTTT. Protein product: CASWDGLSNQPQHF.

CDR3: CASLGSQSDEQYF. CDR3 in DNA: TGTGCCAGCCTGGGCAGCCAAAGCGACGAGCAGTACTTC. This sequence joins TRBV28 and TRBJ2-7, with D hard to call. CDR1 MDHEN and CDR2 SYDVKM come from the germline V gene. V was cut by 8 bases and J by 5 bases, with 16 bases left in between. The CDR3 is 13 residues long.

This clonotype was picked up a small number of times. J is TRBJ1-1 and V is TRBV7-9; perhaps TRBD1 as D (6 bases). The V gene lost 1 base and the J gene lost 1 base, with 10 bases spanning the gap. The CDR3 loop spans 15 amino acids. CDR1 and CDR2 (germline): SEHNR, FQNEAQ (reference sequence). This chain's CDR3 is CASSLVGGSNTEAFF. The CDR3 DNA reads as TGTGCCAGCAGCTTAGTTGGGGGCTCGAACACTGAAGCTTTCTTT. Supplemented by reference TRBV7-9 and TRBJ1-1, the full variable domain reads DTGVSQNPRHKITKRGQNVTFRCDPISEHNRLYWYRQTLGQGPEFLTYFQNEAQLEKSRLLSDRFSAERPKGSFSTLEIQRTEQGDSAMYLCASSLVGGSNTEAFFGQGTRLTVV.

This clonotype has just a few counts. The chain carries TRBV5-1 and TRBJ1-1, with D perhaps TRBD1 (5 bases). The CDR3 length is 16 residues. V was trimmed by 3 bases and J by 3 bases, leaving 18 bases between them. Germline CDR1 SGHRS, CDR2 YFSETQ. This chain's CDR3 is CASSWPREVGDTEAFF. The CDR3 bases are TGCGCCAGCAGCTGGCCCCGGGAAGTGGGGGACACTGAAGCTTTCTTT. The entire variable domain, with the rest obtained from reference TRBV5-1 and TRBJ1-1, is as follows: KAGVTQTPRYLIKTRGQQVTLSCSPISGHRSVSWYQQTPGQGLQFLFEYFSETQRNKGNFPGRFSGRQFSNSRSEMNVSTLELGDSALYLCASSWPREVGDTEAFFGQGTRLTVV.

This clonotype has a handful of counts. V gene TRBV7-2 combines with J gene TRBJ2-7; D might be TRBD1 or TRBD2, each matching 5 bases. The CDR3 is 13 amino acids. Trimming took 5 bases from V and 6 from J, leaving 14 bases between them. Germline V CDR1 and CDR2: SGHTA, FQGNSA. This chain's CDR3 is CASSLSGTSEQYF. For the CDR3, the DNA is TGTGCCAGCAGCCTCTCCGGGACCTCCGAGCAGTACTTC. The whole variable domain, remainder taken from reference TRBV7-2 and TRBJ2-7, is GAGVSQSPSNKVTEKGKDVELRCDPISGHTALYWYRQSLGQGLEFLIYFQGNSAPDKSGLPSDRFSAERTGGSVSTLTIQRTQQEDSAVYLCASSLSGTSEQYFGPGTRLTVT.

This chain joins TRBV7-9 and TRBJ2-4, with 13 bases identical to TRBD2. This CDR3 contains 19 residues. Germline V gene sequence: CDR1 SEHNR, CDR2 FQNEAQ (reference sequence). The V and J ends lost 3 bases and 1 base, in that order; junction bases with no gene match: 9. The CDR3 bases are TGTGCCAGCAGCTTCCCTACTAGCGGGAGGGTCGCGGCCAAAAACATTCAGTACTTC. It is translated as CASSFPTSGRVAAKNIQYF.

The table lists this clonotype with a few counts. The DNA for the CDR3 is TGTGCCATCAGTGCCGGGACACGGAACACTGAAGCTTTCTTT. As protein: CAISAGTRNTEAFF. The chain joins TRBV10-3 to TRBJ1-1; possibly TRBD1 for D (6 bases). This CDR3 is built from 14 residues. V lost 4 bases, J lost 1 base, and 10 bases lay in between. Germline loops: CDR1 ENHRY, CDR2 SYGVKD.

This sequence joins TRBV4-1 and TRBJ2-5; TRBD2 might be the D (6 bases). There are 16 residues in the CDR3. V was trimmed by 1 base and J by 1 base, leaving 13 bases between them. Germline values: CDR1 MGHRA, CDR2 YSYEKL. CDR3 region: CASSQGRLVAQETQYF. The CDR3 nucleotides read TGCGCCAGCAGCCAAGGCCGACTAGTAGCCCAAGAGACCCAGTACTTC.

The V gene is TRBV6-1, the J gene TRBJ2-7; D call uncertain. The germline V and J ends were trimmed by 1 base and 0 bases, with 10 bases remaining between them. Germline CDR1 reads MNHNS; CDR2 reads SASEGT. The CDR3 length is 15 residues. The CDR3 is CASSEEALSSYEQYF. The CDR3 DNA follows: TGTGCCAGCAGTGAAGAAGCGCTAAGCTCCTACGAGCAGTACTTC.

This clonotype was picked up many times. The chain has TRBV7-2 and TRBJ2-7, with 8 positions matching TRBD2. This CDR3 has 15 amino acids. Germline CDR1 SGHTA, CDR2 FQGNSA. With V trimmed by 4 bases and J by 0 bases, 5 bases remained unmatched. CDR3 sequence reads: CASSSLAGSSYEQYF. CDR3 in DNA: TGTGCCAGCAGCTCCTTAGCGGGAAGCTCCTACGAGCAGTACTTC.

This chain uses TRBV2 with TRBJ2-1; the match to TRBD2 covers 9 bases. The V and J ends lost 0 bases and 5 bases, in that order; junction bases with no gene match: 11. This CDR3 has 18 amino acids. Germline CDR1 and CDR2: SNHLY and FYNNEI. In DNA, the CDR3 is TGTGCCAGCAGTGAAGCGCTTCGGCGAGCGGGAGGCCACAATGAGCAGTTCTTC. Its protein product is CASSEALRRAGGHNEQFF.

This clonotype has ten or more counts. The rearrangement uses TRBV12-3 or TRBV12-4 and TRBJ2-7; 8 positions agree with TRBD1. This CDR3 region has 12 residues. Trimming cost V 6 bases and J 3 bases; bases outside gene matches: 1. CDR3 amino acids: CASRGTGYEQYF. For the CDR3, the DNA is TGTGCCAGCAGGGGGACAGGCTACGAGCAGTACTTC.

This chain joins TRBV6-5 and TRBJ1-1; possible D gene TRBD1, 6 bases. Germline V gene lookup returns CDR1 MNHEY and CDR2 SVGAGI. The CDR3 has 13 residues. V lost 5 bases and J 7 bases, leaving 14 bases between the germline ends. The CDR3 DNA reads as TGTGCCAGCAGTCCGGACAGACGTTTTGAAGCTTTCTTT. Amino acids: CASSPDRRFEAFF.

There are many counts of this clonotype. Written as DNA, the CDR3 is TGTGCCAGCAGTTACACCCTAGGGGTTGATACGCAGTATTTT. Translation: CASSYTLGVDTQYF. The genes are TRBV6-2 or TRBV6-3 and TRBJ2-3; a possible D gene is TRBD1 (5 bases). Trimming took off 2 bases at V and 6 bases at J, with 12 bases between the two ends. The CDR3 has 14 amino acids. Germline CDR1 is MNHEY and CDR2 is SVGEGT.

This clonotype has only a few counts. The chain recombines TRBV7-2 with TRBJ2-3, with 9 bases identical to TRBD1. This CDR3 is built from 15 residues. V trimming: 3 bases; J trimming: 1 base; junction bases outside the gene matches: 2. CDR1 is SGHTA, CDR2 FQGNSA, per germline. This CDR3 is CASSFRDRGTDTQYF. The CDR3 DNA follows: TGTGCCAGCAGCTTTCGGGACAGGGGCACAGATACGCAGTATTTT.

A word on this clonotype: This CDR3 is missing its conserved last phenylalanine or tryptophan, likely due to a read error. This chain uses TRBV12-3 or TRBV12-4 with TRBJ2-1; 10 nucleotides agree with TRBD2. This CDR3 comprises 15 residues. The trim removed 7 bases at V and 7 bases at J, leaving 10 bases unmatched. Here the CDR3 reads CASIPFLAGENEQFV. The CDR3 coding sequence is TGTGCCAGCATTCCTTTTCTAGCGGGGGAAAATGAGCAGTTCGTC.

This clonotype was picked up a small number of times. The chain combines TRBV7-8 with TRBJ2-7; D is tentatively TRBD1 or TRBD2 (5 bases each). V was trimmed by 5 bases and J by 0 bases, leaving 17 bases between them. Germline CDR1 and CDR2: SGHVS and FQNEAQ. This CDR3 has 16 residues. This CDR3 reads CASSTSPAGSSYEQYF. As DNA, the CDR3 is TGTGCCAGCAGCACCTCACCGGCAGGGAGCTCCTACGAGCAGTACTTC.

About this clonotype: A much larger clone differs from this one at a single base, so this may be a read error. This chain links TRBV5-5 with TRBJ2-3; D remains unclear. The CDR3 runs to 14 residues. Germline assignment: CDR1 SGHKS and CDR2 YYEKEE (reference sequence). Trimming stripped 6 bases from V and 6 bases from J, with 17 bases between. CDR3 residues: CASIFESVADTQYF. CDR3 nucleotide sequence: TGTGCCAGCATCTTTGAGTCCGTGGCGGATACGCAGTATTTT.

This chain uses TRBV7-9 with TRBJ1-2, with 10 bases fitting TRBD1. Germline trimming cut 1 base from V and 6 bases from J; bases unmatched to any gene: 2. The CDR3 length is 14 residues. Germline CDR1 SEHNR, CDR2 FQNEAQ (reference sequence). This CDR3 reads CASSLGQGADGYTF. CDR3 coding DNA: TGTGCCAGCAGCTTAGGACAGGGGGCGGATGGCTACACCTTC.

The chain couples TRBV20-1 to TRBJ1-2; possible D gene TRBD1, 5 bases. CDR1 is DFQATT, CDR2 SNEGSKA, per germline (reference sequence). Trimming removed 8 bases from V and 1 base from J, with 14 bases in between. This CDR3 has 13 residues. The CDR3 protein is CSPNSRDNYGYTF. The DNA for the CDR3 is TGCAGTCCGAACTCCAGGGATAACTATGGCTACACCTTC.